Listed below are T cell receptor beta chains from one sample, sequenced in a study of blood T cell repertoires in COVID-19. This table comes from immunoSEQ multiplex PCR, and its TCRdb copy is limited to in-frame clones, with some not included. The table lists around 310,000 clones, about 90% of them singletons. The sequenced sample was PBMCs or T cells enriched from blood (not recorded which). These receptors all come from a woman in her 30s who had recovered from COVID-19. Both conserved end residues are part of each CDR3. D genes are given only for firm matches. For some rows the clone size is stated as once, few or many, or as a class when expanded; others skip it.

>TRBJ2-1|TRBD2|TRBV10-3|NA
TGTGCCATCAGCCCGACTAGCGGCGACAATGAGCAGTTCTTC
CAISPTSGDNEQFF
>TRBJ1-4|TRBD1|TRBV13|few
TGTGCCAGCAGCGCTACAGGGGGGGATGAAAAACTGTTTTTT
CASSATGGDEKLFF
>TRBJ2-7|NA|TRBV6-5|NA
TGTGCCAGCAATCCGGGGGGCTCTATCGAGCAGTACTTC
CASNPGGSIEQYF
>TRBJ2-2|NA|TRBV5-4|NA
TGTGCCAGCAGCTTGGCCGCGACCGGGGAGCTGTTTTTT
CASSLAATGELFF
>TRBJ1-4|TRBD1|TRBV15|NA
TGTGCCACCAGCAGAGATGAACAGGGGTTTGGAAAACTGTTTTTT
CATSRDEQGFGKLFF
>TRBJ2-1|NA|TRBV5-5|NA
TGTGCCAGCAGCTCCAACTATCATCTGTTCTTC
CASSSNYHLFF
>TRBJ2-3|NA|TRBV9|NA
TGTGCCAGCAGCGTAGTAGGACTATCCCTCACAGATACGCAGTATTTT
CASSVVGLSLTDTQYF
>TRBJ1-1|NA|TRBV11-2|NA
TGTGCCAGCAGCCCGGGGAGGGGTTTGAACACTGAAGCTTTCTTT
CASSPGRGLNTEAFF
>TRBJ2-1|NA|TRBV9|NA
TGTGCCAGCAGCCCCCGATCGGGATCTTCCTACAATGAGCAGTTCTTC
CASSPRSGSSYNEQFF
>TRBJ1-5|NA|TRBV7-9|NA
TGTGCCAGCAGCCCGGCTGGGGGCGACAATCAGCCCCAGCATTTT
CASSPAGGDNQPQHF
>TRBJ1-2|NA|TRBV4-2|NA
TGTGCCAGCAGCCAAGCGGGGGGGAGGGACTATGGCTACACCTTC
CASSQAGGRDYGYTF
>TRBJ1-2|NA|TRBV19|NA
TGTGCCAGTAGTGCAGGTTCTGGGGGGGCCTATGGCTACACCTTC
CASSAGSGGAYGYTF
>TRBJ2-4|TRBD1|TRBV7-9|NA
TGTGCCAGCAGCCGGGGACAGGGTACGGTTGGTAAAAACATTCAGTACTTC
CASSRGQGTVGKNIQYF
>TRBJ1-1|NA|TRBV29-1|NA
TGCAGCGTTGAGGAAGTCGCGGGGGGCACTGAAGCTTTCTTT
CSVEEVAGGTEAFF
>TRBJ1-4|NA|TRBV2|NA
TGTGCCAGCAACAGGGAGACTAATGAAAAACTGTTTTTT
CASNRETNEKLFF
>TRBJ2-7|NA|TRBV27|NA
TGTGCCAGCAGTTTCCTGGGAGACCACGAGCAGTACTTC
CASSFLGDHEQYF
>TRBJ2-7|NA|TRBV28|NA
TGTGCCAGCAGTTTATCTGGCCTGGTCTACGAGCAGTACTTC
CASSLSGLVYEQYF
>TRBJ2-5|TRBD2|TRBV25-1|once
TGTGCCAGCAGTGAAGGTCTTCTAGCGGGAGCCCCCGAGACCCAGTACTTC
CASSEGLLAGAPETQYF
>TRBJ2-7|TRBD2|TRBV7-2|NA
TGTGCCAGCAGTCCGACTAGCGGGAGATGGGGGGAGCAGTACTTC
CASSPTSGRWGEQYF
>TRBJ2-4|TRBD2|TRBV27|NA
TGTGCCACCGGGACTAGCGGGTCAGCCAAAAACATTCAGTACTTC
CATGTSGSAKNIQYF
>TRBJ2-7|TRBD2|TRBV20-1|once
TGCAGTGCTAGTCTGGCTAGCGGAATCTACGAGCAGTACTTC
CSASLASGIYEQYF
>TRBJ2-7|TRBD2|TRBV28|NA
TGTGCCAGCAGTTTCCCCCCCGGGCGGGAGGGTTACTCCTACGAGCAGTACTTC
CASSFPPGREGYSYEQYF
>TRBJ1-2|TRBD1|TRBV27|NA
TGTGCCAGCAGTTGGGCCAGGGGGGCGGACTATGGCTACACCTTC
CASSWARGADYGYTF
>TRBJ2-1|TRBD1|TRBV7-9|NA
TGTGCCAGCAGCTTGGGACAGGGAACCTACAATGAGCAGTTCTTC
CASSLGQGTYNEQFF
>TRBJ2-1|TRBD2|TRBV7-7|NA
TGTGCTAGCAGCTTCGGGACTAGCCGCAACAATGAGCAGTTCTTC
CASSFGTSRNNEQFF
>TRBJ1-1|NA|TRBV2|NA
TGTGCCTCCAGTAGGGGCGTCCCTGAAGCTTTCTTT
CASSRGVPEAFF
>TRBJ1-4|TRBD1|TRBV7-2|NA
TGTGCCAGCACACCTGGGGGACAGGCTAATGAAAAACTGTTTTTT
CASTPGGQANEKLFF
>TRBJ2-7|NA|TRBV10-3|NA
TGTGCCATCAGTGAGTCCGCAGGGATCTACGAGCAGTACTTC
CAISESAGIYEQYF
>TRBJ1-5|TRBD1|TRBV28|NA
TGTGCCAGCAGGAACCGGGACAGGGCCAGCAATCAGCCCCAGCATTTT
CASRNRDRASNQPQHF
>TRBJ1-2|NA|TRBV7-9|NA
TGTGCCAGCAGCTCAGACAGAGCCTATGGCTACACCTTC
CASSSDRAYGYTF
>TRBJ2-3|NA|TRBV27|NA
TGTGCCAGCAGTCACGACAGTAGCACAGATACGCAGTATTTT
CASSHDSSTDTQYF
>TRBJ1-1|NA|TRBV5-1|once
TGCGCCAGCAGCTTGTATGGTGGTACTCTGACTTGGAGGACTGAAGCTTTCTTT
CASSLYGGTLTWRTEAFF
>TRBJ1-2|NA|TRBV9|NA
TGTGCCACCCTACCTGCCGGGAATAACTATGGCTACACCTTC
CATLPAGNNYGYTF
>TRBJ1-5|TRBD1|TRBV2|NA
TGTGCCAGCAGGACCCTGACAGGGGTGGGTCAGCCCCAGCATTTT
CASRTLTGVGQPQHF
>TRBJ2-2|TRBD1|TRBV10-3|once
TGTGCCATCAGTGACGGGACAGAGAACACCGGGGAGCTGTTTTTT
CAISDGTENTGELFF
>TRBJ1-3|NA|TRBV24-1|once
TGTGCCACCAGAGAATGCAGGGATTCTGGAAACACCATATATTTT
CATRECRDSGNTIYF
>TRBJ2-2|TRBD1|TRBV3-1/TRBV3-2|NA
TGTGCCAGCAGCCAAAGATCAATGGGACAGGGGAACACCGGGGAGCTGTTTTTT
CASSQRSMGQGNTGELFF
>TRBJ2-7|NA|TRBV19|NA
TGTGCCAGTAGTACTTTACGCAGGACCTACGAGCAGTACTTC
CASSTLRRTYEQYF
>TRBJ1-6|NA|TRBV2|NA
TGTGCCAGCCTGCGCTCCTATAATTCACCCCTCCACTTT
CASLRSYNSPLHF
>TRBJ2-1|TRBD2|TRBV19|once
TGTGCCAGTAGTATAAAAGGACTAGCGGGAGCGGGAGAGCAGTTCTTC
CASSIKGLAGAGEQFF
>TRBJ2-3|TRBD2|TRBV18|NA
TGTGCCAGCTCACCACAGAGCACTAGCGGCACAGATACGCAGTATTTT
CASSPQSTSGTDTQYF
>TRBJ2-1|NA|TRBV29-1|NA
TGCAGCGCCAAACCATCGGGGAACAATGAGCAGTTCTTC
CSAKPSGNNEQFF
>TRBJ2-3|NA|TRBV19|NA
TGTGCCAGCAGGGTCCCTAGCACAGATACGCAGTATTTT
CASRVPSTDTQYF
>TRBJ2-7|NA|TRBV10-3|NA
TGTGCCATCAGTGATAACAGGGTCTACGAGCAGTACTTC
CAISDNRVYEQYF
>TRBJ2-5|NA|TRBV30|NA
TGTGCCTGGAGTGTACAATTCCCCGAAGAGACCCAGTACTTC
CAWSVQFPEETQYF
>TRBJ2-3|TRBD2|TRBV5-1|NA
TGCGCCAGCAGCCCGGGAGGGAGCACAGATACGCAGTATTTT
CASSPGGSTDTQYF
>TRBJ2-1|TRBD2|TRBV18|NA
TGTGCCAGCTCTCCGCCGGCGGGAGGCGGCTCCTACAATGAGCAGTTCTTC
CASSPPAGGGSYNEQFF
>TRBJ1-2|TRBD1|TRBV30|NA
TGTGCCTGGAGTGCACAGGGGGCTTTTGGCTACACCTTC
CAWSAQGAFGYTF
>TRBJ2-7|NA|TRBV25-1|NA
TGTGCCAGCAGTGAATTGGTGGTTAGCAACGGCGAGCAGTACTTC
CASSELVVSNGEQYF
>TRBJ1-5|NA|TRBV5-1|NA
TGCGCCAGCAGCCCTGGACAGTTTAGCCAGCCCCAGCATTTT
CASSPGQFSQPQHF
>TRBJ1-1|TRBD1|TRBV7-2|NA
TGTGCCAGCAGCTTAGGCCCCGGGACAGAGAACACTGAAGCTTTCTTT
CASSLGPGTENTEAFF
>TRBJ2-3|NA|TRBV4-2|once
TGTGCCAGCAGCCCCCAAGAGCGATCAGATACGCAGTATTTT
CASSPQERSDTQYF
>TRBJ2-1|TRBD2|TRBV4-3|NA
TGCGCCAGCAGCCAAAGGGAAGGACTAGCCGGTTACAATGAGCAGTTCTTC
CASSQREGLAGYNEQFF
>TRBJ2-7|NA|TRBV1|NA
TGCACCAGCAGCCAAAAATTTAGGGAGGATGCCGAGCAGTACTTC
CTSSQKFREDAEQYF
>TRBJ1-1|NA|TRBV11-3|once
TGTGCCAGCAGGGCGCGGGGGAACACTGAAGCTTTCTTT
CASRARGNTEAFF
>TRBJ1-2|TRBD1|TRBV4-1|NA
TGCGCCAGCAGCCCCGCCGGGACAGTGGTTGAGGGCTACACCTTC
CASSPAGTVVEGYTF
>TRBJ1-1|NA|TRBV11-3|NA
TGTGCCAGCAGCTTGTTTTCGGGCACTGAAGCTTTCTTT
CASSLFSGTEAFF